The 13 T cell receptor beta chains presented below share a single source sample, sequenced in a study of T cell responses to AZD1222 COVID-19 vaccine. Libraries were prepared by immunoSEQ multiplex PCR; TCRdb keeps only in-frame clonotypes and omits some of them. The sample comprises 100,000 to 150,000 clones, over 85% of which are singletons, and 4.4% rests with the top ten. Source: peripheral blood, taken on day 0 of AZD1222 vaccination. The receptors were gathered from an adult in good health.

V usage is TRBV30 and J usage is TRBJ1-3; no clear D gene. The V end lost 0 bases, the J end lost 3 bases, and 6 bases lay between the germline ends. CDR1 is GTSNPN and CDR2 is SVGIG in the germline V gene (reference sequence). This CDR3 has 13 residues. The CDR3 here is CAWSVDIGNTIYF. As DNA, the CDR3 is TGTGCCTGGAGTGTAGACATTGGAAACACCATATATTTT.

The J gene is TRBJ2-7, the V gene TRBV4-2, with TRBD2 identical over 10 bases. Germline-derived CDR1 and CDR2 are LGHNA and YNFKEQ. The CDR3 loop spans 14 amino acids. Trimming took 5 bases from V and 2 from J; bases not matched to a gene: 3. The CDR3 DNA reads as TGTGCCAGCAGCAGCGGGGGGGAACCCTACGAGCAGTACTTC. It specifies CASSSGGEPYEQYF.

The chain has TRBV7-9 and TRBJ2-7; D not certain. The V gene lost 5 bases and the J gene lost 2 bases, with 10 bases spanning the gap. The CDR3 extends over 13 amino acids. Germline V gene lookup returns CDR1 SEHNR and CDR2 FQNEAQ (reference sequence). The CDR3 loop is CASSPPTTYEQYF. As DNA, the CDR3 is TGTGCCAGCAGCCCGCCGACCACCTACGAGCAGTACTTC.

The chain has TRBV7-9 and TRBJ1-2; the D gene is possibly TRBD1 (5 bases). The CDR3 is 16 amino acids. Germline CDR1 reads SEHNR; CDR2 reads FQNEAQ (reference sequence). V lost 0 bases and J lost 5, with 16 bases in between. This chain's CDR3 is CASSLAPREGIYGYTF. The CDR3 region has the DNA TGTGCCAGCAGCTTAGCGCCTAGGGAGGGGATTTATGGCTACACCTTC. The whole variable domain, remainder taken from reference TRBV7-9 and TRBJ1-2, is DTGVSQNPRHKITKRGQNVTFRCDPISEHNRLYWYRQTLGQGPEFLTYFQNEAQLEKSRLLSDRFSAERPKGSFSTLEIQRTEQGDSAMYLCASSLAPREGIYGYTFGSGTRLTVV.

The chain uses TRBV5-1 and TRBJ2-1, with a weak D call TRBD2 (6 bases). The V end was cut by 4 bases, the J end by 4 bases, with 15 bases between. The germline CDR1 and CDR2 sequences are SGHRS and YFSETQ. This CDR3 comprises 15 residues. This CDR3 reads CASSPYVADYNEQFF. For the CDR3, the DNA is TGCGCCAGCAGCCCGTATGTAGCGGATTACAATGAGCAGTTCTTC.

The table lists this clone with a count of one. The chain combines TRBV10-3 with TRBJ2-5, with D perhaps matching TRBD2 (5 bases). This CDR3 contains 15 residues. Trimming took off 3 bases at V and 2 bases at J, with 13 bases between the two ends. Per germline, CDR1 ENHRY and CDR2 SYGVKD. CDR3 sequence: CAISDPGIPQETQYF. Here the CDR3 DNA reads TGTGCCATCAGTGATCCCGGGATCCCGCAAGAGACCCAGTACTTC.

The chain links TRBV7-8 to TRBJ2-7, with 7 bases matching TRBD1. The V gene end was trimmed by 4 bases and the J gene end by 6 bases; junction bases not matched to a gene: 6. This CDR3 contains 13 residues. From germline, CDR1 is SGHVS and CDR2 FQNEAQ. CDR3 in DNA: TGTGCCAGCAGCTACCAACAGGGGTTCGAGCAGTACTTC. Its protein is CASSYQQGFEQYF.

The chain is built from TRBV9 and TRBJ1-6; D ambiguous. The CDR3 extends over 14 amino acids. Trimming left V 0 bases short and J 8 bases short, with 9 bases between. Germline V gene lookup returns CDR1 SGDLS and CDR2 YYNGEE. CDR3 coding DNA: TGTGCCAGCAGCGTAGGGCTCTGGGATTCACCCCTCCACTTT. The encoded protein is CASSVGLWDSPLHF.

V and J are TRBV27 and TRBJ2-2; tentatively, D is TRBD2 (5 bases). Germline V CDR1 and CDR2: MNHEY, SMNVEV (reference sequence). The V gene lost 4 bases and the J gene lost 2 bases, with 11 bases spanning the gap. This CDR3 region has 15 residues. The chain's CDR3 is CASSSTRINTGELFF. Here the CDR3 DNA reads TGTGCCAGCAGTTCAACTAGGATCAACACCGGGGAGCTGTTTTTT.

The rearrangement uses TRBV19 and TRBJ1-6, with unresolved D. Trimming removed 7 bases from V and 3 bases from J, with 7 bases in between. Per the germline V gene, CDR1 is LNHDA and CDR2 is SQIVND (reference sequence). The CDR3 spans 13 residues. CDR3 nucleotides: TGTGCCAGTAAGGGAGACTATAATTCACCCCTCCACTTT. Translated, it gives CASKGDYNSPLHF.

CDR3 sequence: CASSQATGGTEAFF. The CDR3 DNA reads TGTGCCAGCAGCCAAGCTACAGGGGGGACTGAAGCTTTCTTT. The chain uses TRBV14 and TRBJ1-1, with 8 positions matching TRBD1. The length of the CDR3 is 14 residues. Germline V lookup: CDR1 SGHDN, CDR2 FVKESK. V was clipped by 1 base and J by 5 bases; unmatched bases: 3.

This sequence joins TRBV11-1 and TRBJ2-3; 7 nucleotides agree with TRBD2. Germline trimming cut 3 bases from V and 5 bases from J; bases unmatched to any gene: 8. This CDR3 is 15 amino acids long. CDR1 SGHAT and CDR2 FQDESV come from the germline V gene (reference sequence). CDR3 in DNA: TGTGCCAGCAGCTTTCGAAGGGAGGGGAGAGATACGCAGTATTTT. This gives the protein CASSFRREGRDTQYF.

V is TRBV19 and J is TRBJ2-1; 8 positions agree with TRBD1. The ends lost 1 base at V and 2 bases at J; junction bases unmatched: 4. CDR3 size: 16 residues. Per the germline V gene, CDR1 is LNHDA and CDR2 is SQIVND (reference sequence). Here the CDR3 DNA reads TGTGCCAGTAGTATAGGAGGACAGGGTCCCTACAATGAGCAGTTCTTC. Translating gives CASSIGGQGPYNEQFF.